This T cell receptor beta chain appears in the sequencing data of a study of vaccination and CD4 T cells after COVID-19. The study's findings and limits: Researchers report that 304 of 307 vaccine-specific clones in convalescent patients proved spike mono-reactive.

Treatment: roughly 10-day PBMC culture with coronavirus spike peptide pools or control peptides (ViraFEST assay). T cells were expanded with peptide pools, and expanded clonotypes were identified by TCR sequencing. Wells that each held 2 million or so PBMCs were cultured with approximately 10 IU/ml IL-2 and 7.5 to 10 ug/ml peptide pools. Note on this clonotype: Its cognate antigen is unknown.

Cultured CD4+ T cells had their DNA profiled by the Oncomine TCR Beta short-read assay. Investigators obtained genomic DNA by extraction from cultured CD4+ T cells. Via MiXCR, TCRdb re-called the PCR reads, giving one row per CDR3 protein. This table has about 10,000 distinct CDR3 sequences, 26% appearing once. This CDR3 region has 14 residues. V shed 8 bases and J shed 7 bases, with 15 bases lying between them. Per the germline V gene, CDR1 is MDHEN and CDR2 is SYDVKM. This sequence was found in a human donor who received a COVID-19 vaccine. The chain has TRBV28 and TRBJ1-6; no firm D call. Sequencing used CD4+ T cells from blood, cultured in vitro, obtained before SARS-CoV-2 vaccination. The CDR3 is CASRTLEGNSPLHF. CDR3 nucleotide sequence: TGTGCCAGCCGCACCCTGGAGGGAAATTCACCCCTCCACTTT.